This T cell receptor beta chain was retrieved from a study of persistence of HIV-infected CD4 T cells. On the study more broadly: Up to roughly 180 mL blood was drawn at multiple time points; a couple of donors had single-time leukapheresis. Study findings and constraints: TCR analyses could not target the rare provirus-carrying CMV-responding cells.

Cells were stimulated with overlapping HIV-1 Gag 15-mer peptides. CD4+ T cells upregulating both CD40 ligand and CD69 were sorted as responding cells. The libraries were made with immunoSEQ version 4 in survey mode. Each sample used up to 1 ug genomic DNA diluted to roughly 10 ng/uL. TCRdb keeps only in-frame clones here, not all; method: immunoSEQ multiplex PCR. This table has about 25,000 clones, less than 85% appearing once. A remark on this clone: As yet, its antigen is unknown.

The germline CDR1 and CDR2 sequences are LNHDA and SQIVND (reference sequence). The CDR3 is 14 residues long. Trimming took 3 bases from V and 1 from J, leaving 9 bases between them. This TCR came from an adult man with HIV who was CMV-seropositive. The chain recombines TRBV19 with TRBJ1-2; D gene uncertain. The sample here was CD4+ T cells sorted from PBMCs after roughly 18-hour stimulation, taken from a patient who received antiretroviral therapy. This chain's CDR3 is CASSIGVNNYGYTF. Here the CDR3 DNA reads TGTGCCAGTAGTATTGGGGTGAATAACTATGGCTACACCTTC.